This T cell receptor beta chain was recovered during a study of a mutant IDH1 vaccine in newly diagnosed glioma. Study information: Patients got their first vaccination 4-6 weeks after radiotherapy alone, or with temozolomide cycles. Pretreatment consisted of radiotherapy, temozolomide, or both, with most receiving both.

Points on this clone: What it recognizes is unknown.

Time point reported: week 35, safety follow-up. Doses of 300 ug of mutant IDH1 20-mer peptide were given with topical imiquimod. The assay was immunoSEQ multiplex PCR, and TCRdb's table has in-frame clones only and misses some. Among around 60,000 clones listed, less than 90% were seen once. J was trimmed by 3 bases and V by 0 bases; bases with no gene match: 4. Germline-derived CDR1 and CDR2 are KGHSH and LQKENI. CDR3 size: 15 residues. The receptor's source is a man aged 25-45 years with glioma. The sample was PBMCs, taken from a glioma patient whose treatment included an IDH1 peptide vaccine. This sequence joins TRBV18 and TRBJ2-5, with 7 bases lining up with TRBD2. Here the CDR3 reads CASSPPGRGEETQYF. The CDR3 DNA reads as TGTGCCAGCTCACCACCGGGCCGGGGGGAAGAGACCCAGTACTTC. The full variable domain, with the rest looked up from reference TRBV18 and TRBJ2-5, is NAGVMQNPRHLVRRRGQEARLRCSPMKGHSHVYWYRQLPEEGLKFMVYLQKENIIDESGMPKERFSAEFPKEGPSILRIQQVVRGDSAAYFCASSPPGRGEETQYFGPGTRLLVL.